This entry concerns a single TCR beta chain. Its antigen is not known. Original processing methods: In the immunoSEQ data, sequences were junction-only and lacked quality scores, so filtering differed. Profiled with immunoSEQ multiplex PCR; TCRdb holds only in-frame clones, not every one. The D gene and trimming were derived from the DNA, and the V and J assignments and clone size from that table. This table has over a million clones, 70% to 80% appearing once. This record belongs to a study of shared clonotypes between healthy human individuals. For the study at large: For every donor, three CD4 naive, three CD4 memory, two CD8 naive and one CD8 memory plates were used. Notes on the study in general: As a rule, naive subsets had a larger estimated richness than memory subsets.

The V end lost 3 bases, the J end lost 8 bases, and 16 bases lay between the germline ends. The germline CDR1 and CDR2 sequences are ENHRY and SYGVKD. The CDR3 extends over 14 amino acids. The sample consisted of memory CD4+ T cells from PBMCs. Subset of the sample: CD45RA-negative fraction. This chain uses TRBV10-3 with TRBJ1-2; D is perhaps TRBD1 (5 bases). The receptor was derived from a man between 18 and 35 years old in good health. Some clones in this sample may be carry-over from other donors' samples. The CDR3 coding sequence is TGTGCCATCAGTGATCCCCGGGGGGGGGTCGGCTACACCTTC. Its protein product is CAISDPRGGVGYTF.